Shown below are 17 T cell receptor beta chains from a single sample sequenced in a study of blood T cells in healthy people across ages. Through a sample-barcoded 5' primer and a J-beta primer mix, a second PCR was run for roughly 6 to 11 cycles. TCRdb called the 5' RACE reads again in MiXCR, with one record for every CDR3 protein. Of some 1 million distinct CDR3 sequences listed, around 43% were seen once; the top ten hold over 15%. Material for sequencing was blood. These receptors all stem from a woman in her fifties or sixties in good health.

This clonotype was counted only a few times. In DNA form, the CDR3 reads TGTGCCAGCAGCGTAGATCCAGATACGCAGTATTTT. Protein product: CASSVDPDTQYF. J is TRBJ2-3 and V is TRBV9; D is uncertain. The germline V gene encodes CDR1 SGDLS and CDR2 YYNGEE. V dropped 0 bases and J dropped 4 bases, with 3 bases sitting between them. The CDR3 length is 12 residues.

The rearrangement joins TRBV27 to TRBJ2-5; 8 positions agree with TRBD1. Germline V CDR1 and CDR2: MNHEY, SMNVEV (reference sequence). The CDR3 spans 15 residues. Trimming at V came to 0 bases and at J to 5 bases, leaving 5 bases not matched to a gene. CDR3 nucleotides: TGTGCCAGCAGTTTATCTCGGACAGGGATGGAGACCCAGTACTTC. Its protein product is CASSLSRTGMETQYF.

The CDR3 DNA reads TGCAGCGTTGAAATGTTACGGGGCTATGGCTACACCTTC. Translation gives CSVEMLRGYGYTF. This rearrangement joins TRBV29-1 to TRBJ1-2; D is ambiguous. V was clipped by 2 bases and J by 4 bases, with 11 bases between them. Looked up from germline, CDR1 is SQVTM and CDR2 is ANQGSEA. This CDR3 is 13 amino acids long.

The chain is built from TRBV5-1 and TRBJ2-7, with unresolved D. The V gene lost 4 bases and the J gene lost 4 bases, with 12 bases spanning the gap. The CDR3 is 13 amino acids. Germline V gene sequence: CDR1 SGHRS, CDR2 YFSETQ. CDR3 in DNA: TGCGCCAGCAGCGTACAAAGTTATTACGAGCAGTACTTC. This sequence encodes CASSVQSYYEQYF.

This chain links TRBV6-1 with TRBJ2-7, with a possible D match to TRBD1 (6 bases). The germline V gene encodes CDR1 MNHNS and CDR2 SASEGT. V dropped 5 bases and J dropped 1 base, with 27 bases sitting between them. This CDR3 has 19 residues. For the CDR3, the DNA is TGTGCCAGCAGTCCCCTCCCCGGGACACCCGGCCTAGTTTCCTACGAGCAGTACTTC. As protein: CASSPLPGTPGLVSYEQYF.

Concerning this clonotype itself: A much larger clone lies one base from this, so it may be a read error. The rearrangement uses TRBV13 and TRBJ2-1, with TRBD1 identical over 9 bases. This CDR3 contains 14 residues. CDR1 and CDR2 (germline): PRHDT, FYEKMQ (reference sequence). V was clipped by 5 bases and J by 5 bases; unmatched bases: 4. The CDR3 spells CASSLGQGHNEQFF. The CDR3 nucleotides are TGTGCCAGCAGCCTCGGACAGGGGCACAATGAGCAGTTCTTC. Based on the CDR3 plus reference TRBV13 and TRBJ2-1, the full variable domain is AAGVIQSPRHLIKEKRETATLKCYPIPRHDTVYWYQQGPGQDPQFLISFYEKMQSDKGSIPDRFSAQQFSDYHSELNMSSLELGDSALYFCASSLGQGHNEQFFGPGTRLTVL.

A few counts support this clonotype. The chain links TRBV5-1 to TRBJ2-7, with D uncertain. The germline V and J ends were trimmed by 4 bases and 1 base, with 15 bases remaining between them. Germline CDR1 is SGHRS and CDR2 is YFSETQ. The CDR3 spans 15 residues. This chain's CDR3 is CASSLPFGGSYEQYF. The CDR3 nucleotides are TGCGCCAGCAGCCTTCCCTTTGGCGGATCCTACGAGCAGTACTTC.

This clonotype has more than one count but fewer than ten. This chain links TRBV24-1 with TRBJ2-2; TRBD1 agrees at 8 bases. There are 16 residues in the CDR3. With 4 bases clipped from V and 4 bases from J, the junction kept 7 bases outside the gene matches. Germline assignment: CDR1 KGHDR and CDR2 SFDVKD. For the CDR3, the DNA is TGTGCCACCAGTGAACTATCAGGGGGCGGCACCGGGGAGCTGTTTTTT. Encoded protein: CATSELSGGGTGELFF.

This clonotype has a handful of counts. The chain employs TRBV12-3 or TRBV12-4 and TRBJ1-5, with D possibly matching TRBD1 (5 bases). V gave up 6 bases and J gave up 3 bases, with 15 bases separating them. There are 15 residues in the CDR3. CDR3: CASRPGTGNNQPQHF. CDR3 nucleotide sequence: TGTGCCAGCAGACCCGGGACGGGGAACAATCAGCCCCAGCATTTT.

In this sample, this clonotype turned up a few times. The CDR3: CSAWTSNYEQYF. The DNA for the CDR3 is TGCAGTGCTTGGACATCCAATTACGAGCAGTACTTC. The V call is TRBV20-1, the J call TRBJ2-7; maybe TRBD1 (5 bases). The V end was cut by 5 bases, the J end by 4 bases, with 12 bases between. Germline lookup yields CDR1 DFQATT and CDR2 SNEGSKA (reference sequence). The CDR3 is 12 amino acids.

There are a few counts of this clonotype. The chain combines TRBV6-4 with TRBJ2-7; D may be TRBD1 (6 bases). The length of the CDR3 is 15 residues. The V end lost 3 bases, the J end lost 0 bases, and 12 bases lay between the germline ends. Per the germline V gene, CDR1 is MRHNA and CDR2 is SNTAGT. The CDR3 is CASSDTGQRSYEQYF. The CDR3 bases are TGTGCCAGCAGTGATACAGGGCAACGCTCCTACGAGCAGTACTTC.

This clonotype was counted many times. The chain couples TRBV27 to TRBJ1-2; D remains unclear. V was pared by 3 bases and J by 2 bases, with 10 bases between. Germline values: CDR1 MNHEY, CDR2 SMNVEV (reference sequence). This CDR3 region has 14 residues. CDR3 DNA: TGTGCCAGCAGTTTGGCCGGGGAAAACTATGGCTACACCTTC. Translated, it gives CASSLAGENYGYTF.

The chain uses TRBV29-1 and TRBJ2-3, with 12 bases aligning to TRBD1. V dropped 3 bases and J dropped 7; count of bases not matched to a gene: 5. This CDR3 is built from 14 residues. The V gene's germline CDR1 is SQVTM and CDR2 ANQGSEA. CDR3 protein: CSVEPGQGAYTQYF. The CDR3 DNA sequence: TGCAGCGTTGAGCCGGGACAGGGGGCTTATACGCAGTATTTT.

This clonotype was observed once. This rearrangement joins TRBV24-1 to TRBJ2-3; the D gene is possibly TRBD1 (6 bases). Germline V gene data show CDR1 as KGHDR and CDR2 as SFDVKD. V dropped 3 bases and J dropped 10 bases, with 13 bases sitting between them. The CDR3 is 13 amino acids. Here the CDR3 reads CATSDTGLDAQYF. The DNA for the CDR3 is TGTGCCACCAGTGATACAGGGTTGGATGCGCAGTATTTT.

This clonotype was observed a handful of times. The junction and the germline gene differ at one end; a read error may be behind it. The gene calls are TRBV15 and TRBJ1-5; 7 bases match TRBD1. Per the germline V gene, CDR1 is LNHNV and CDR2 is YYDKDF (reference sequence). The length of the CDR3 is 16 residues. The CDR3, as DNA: TGTGCCACCAGCCGGGACAGCGCTTTGGGGAATCAGCCACAGCATTTT. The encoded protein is CATSRDSALGNQPQHF.

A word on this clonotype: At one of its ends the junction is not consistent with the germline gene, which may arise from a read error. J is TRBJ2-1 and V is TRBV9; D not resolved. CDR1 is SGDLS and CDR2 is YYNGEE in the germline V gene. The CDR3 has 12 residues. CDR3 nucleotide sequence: TGTGCCAGCGGCGTAGAGTGGGATGAGCAGTTCTTC. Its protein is CASGVEWDEQFF.

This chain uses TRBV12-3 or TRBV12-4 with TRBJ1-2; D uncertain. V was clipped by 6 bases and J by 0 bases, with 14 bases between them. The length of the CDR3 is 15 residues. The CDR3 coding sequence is TGTGCCAGCAGCTCAACACGTTCCCCTAACTATGGCTACACCTTC. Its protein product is CASSSTRSPNYGYTF.